This paragraph covers one TCR beta chain sequence. The sample belongs to a study of T cell clusters in autoimmune cytopenias. Whole-study context: Per sample, median TRB depth was around 51,000 reads, yielding a median roughly 2,400 distinct clonotypes.

CDR3 length equals 16 residues. Germline loops: CDR1 SGHKS, CDR2 YYEKEE (reference sequence). One tube held mixed TRB-A and TRB-B primer pools for touch-down PCR. TCRdb re-called the multiplex PCR reads; one entry per CDR3 protein, DNA not given. Its clone listing holds about 8,100 distinct CDR3 sequences. TRB amplification used around 260 ng of peripheral blood genomic DNA. Sequencing input: peripheral blood. The gene calls are TRBV5-5 and TRBJ2-1; TCRdb outputs TRBD2, but without DNA this stays unchecked. The receptor comes from a human donor with an autoimmune cytopenia or autoimmune hepatitis (not recorded which). CDR3: CASSLVSSGGNNEQFF.